The 15 T cell receptor beta chains below all came from one sample that was sequenced in a study of identifying expanded T cells in peripheral blood. Some clones are missing from TCRdb's copy, which holds only in-frame ones; the method was immunoSEQ multiplex PCR. The sample holds 80,000 to 95,000 clones, around 89% seen once. Sequencing input: blood. The source is a person aged 18 to 75 in good health.

This clone was found once. The gene calls are TRBV5-1 and TRBJ1-2, with unresolved D. The germline V and J ends were trimmed by 5 bases and 11 bases, with 22 bases remaining between them. There are 14 residues in the CDR3. In germline, CDR1 is SGHRS, CDR2 YFSETQ. CDR3 sequence: CASSSNGHRLRYTF. The CDR3 nucleotides read TGCGCCAGCAGTTCCAACGGGCACCGACTGCGGTACACCTTC.

This clone was seen just once. The chain couples TRBV5-1 to TRBJ2-6, with 7 nucleotides matching TRBD1. Per germline, CDR1 SGHRS and CDR2 YFSETQ. Trimming at V came to 2 bases and at J to 4 bases, leaving 6 bases not matched to a gene. The CDR3 runs 16 residues. The CDR3 DNA reads TGCGCCAGCAGCTTCCACAGGGGCTCAGGGGCCAACGTCCTGACTTTC. Protein product: CASSFHRGSGANVLTF. Full variable domain (rest looked up from reference TRBV5-1 and TRBJ2-6): KAGVTQTPRYLIKTRGQQVTLSCSPISGHRSVSWYQQTPGQGLQFLFEYFSETQRNKGNFPGRFSGRQFSNSRSEMNVSTLELGDSALYLCASSFHRGSGANVLTFGAGSRLTVL.

The chain combines TRBV10-3 with TRBJ1-1; the match to TRBD1 covers 7 bases. The CDR3 spans 14 residues. Unmatched junction bases numbered 6, after V lost 4 bases and J lost 4 bases. Per germline, CDR1 ENHRY and CDR2 SYGVKD. Written as DNA, the CDR3 is TGTGCCATCAGTGGACCGACAGGGTCCACTGAAGCTTTCTTT. Amino acids: CAISGPTGSTEAFF.

This chain links TRBV7-3 with TRBJ1-2; 10 bases line up with TRBD1. There are 17 residues in the CDR3. With 4 bases clipped from V and 2 bases from J, the junction kept 10 bases outside the gene matches. Germline V CDR1 and CDR2: SGHTA, FQGTGA. CDR3 amino acids: CASSSGQGKGVNYGYTF. In nucleotides, the CDR3 is TGTGCCAGCAGCTCGGGACAGGGGAAGGGGGTAAACTATGGCTACACCTTC.

The chain links TRBV9 to TRBJ1-2; TRBD1 might be the D (6 bases). The CDR3 is 15 residues long. V was shortened by 0 bases and J by 4 bases, with 13 bases between the two germline ends. Germline values: CDR1 SGDLS, CDR2 YYNGEE. CDR3 in DNA: TGTGCCAGCAGCGTAGGACCGGACAGCACCTATGGCTACACCTTC. It specifies CASSVGPDSTYGYTF.

V usage is TRBV29-1 and J usage is TRBJ2-3, with a weak D call TRBD2 (5 bases). The CDR3 is 11 amino acids. The V and J ends lost 3 bases and 5 bases respectively, with 6 bases between them. Germline lookup yields CDR1 SQVTM and CDR2 ANQGSEA. The CDR3 DNA follows: TGCAGCGTTGATGAGGGAGATACGCAGTATTTT. Protein sequence: CSVDEGDTQYF.

The chain joins TRBV21-1 to TRBJ2-7; the listed D gene, TRBD1, was not tested against the DNA. TRBV21-1 is flagged as a pseudogene. The CDR3 is 11 amino acids. CDR3 sequence: CASNRGCEQYF. The DNA for the CDR3 is TGTGCCAGCAACAGGGGTTGCGAGCAGTACTTC.

The V and J genes are TRBV2 and TRBJ2-7; unclear D gene. V lost 6 bases and J 3 bases, leaving 9 bases between the germline ends. Germline CDR1 SNHLY, CDR2 FYNNEI. The CDR3 is 12 residues long. DNA of the CDR3: TGTGCCAGCAGAGAGCAAGACTACGAGCAGTACTTC. Translation gives CASREQDYEQYF.

This rearrangement joins TRBV27 to TRBJ1-2, with D tentatively TRBD1 (6 bases). The CDR3 spans 14 residues. Deletions cut 7 bases from V and 1 base from J, with 13 bases between. CDR1 and CDR2 from the germline V gene are MNHEY and SMNVEV (reference sequence). The DNA for the CDR3 is TGTGCCAGCAAACAGGGAGGGAATAACTATGGCTACACCTTC. Amino acid sequence: CASKQGGNNYGYTF.

This chain links TRBV13 with TRBJ2-3; the D is unclear. V lost 5 bases and J lost 2, with 2 bases in between. Per the germline V gene, CDR1 is PRHDT and CDR2 is FYEKMQ (reference sequence). This CDR3 region has 11 residues. This chain's CDR3 is CASSITDTQYF. CDR3 coding DNA: TGTGCCAGCAGCATCACAGATACGCAGTATTTT. Filled out from reference TRBV13 and TRBJ2-3, the complete variable domain reads AAGVIQSPRHLIKEKRETATLKCYPIPRHDTVYWYQQGPGQDPQFLISFYEKMQSDKGSIPDRFSAQQFSDYHSELNMSSLELGDSALYFCASSITDTQYFGPGTRLTVL.

V is TRBV7-9 and J is TRBJ1-4, with no clear D. Between the trimmed V and J ends, which lost 4 bases and 1 base, there was a span of 7 bases. Germline V gene lookup returns CDR1 SEHNR and CDR2 FQNEAQ (reference sequence). The CDR3 runs to 14 residues. The CDR3 sequence: CASSSDVTNEKLFF. CDR3 bases: TGTGCCAGCAGCTCGGATGTAACTAATGAAAAACTGTTTTTT.

J is TRBJ2-3 and V is TRBV5-1, with a tentative D call TRBD2 (6 bases). Trimming took 6 bases from V and 0 from J, leaving 11 bases between them. Per the germline V gene, CDR1 is SGHRS and CDR2 is YFSETQ. The CDR3 runs to 14 residues. CDR3 sequence (DNA): TGCGCCAGCACCGGGACTTCTAGCACAGATACGCAGTATTTT. It encodes CASTGTSSTDTQYF.

V and J are TRBV7-2 and TRBJ1-1; D unclear. This CDR3 has 13 residues. The germline V and J ends were trimmed by 0 bases and 5 bases, with 7 bases remaining between them. Germline V lookup: CDR1 SGHTA, CDR2 FQGNSA. CDR3 sequence (DNA): TGTGCCAGCAGCTTAGCGGCAGGAACTGAAGCTTTCTTT. This codes for CASSLAAGTEAFF.

The chain carries TRBV29-1 and TRBJ2-5; TRBD2 is a possible D gene (5 bases). Germline V gene sequence: CDR1 SQVTM, CDR2 ANQGSEA. The CDR3 consists of 12 residues. V was cut by 7 bases and J by 10 bases, with 19 bases left in between. The CDR3 bases are TGCAGCGCGGAGGCCTTTTTAAGGGACCAGTACTTC. This gives the protein CSAEAFLRDQYF. Full variable domain (outside the CDR3, taken from reference TRBV29-1 and TRBJ2-5): SAVISQKPSRDICQRGTSLTIQCQVDSQVTMMFWYRQQPGQSLTLIATANQGSEATYESGFVIDKFPISRPNLTFSTLTVSNMSPEDSSIYLCSAEAFLRDQYFGPGTRLLVL.

This clone was counted a single time. The chain combines TRBV6-6 with TRBJ1-2, with D possibly matching TRBD1 (5 bases). The CDR3 totals 14 residues. Trimming took off 5 bases at V and 2 bases at J, with 12 bases between the two ends. In germline, CDR1 is MNHNY, CDR2 SVGAGI (reference sequence). CDR3 sequence reads: CASSGADGNYGYTF. The DNA of the CDR3 is TGTGCCAGCAGTGGGGCAGACGGGAACTATGGCTACACCTTC.